One and the same sample provided the 10 T cell receptor beta chains below, sequenced in a study of blood T cells in healthy people across ages. A second PCR of 7 to 11 cycles used a sample-barcoded 5' primer and a J-beta primer mix. TCRdb recomputed calls from the 5' RACE reads with MiXCR, one row per CDR3 protein. Altogether about 1.8 million distinct CDR3 sequences are present, 49% being singletons, with the ten largest covering 2.1%. The sequencing input was blood. The receptors shown here come from a woman in her thirties or forties in good health.

The gene calls are TRBV4-2 and TRBJ1-1; D gene uncertain. Germline CDR1 reads LGHNA; CDR2 reads YNFKEQ. With 4 bases removed from V and 3 bases from J, the gap between germline ends came to 15 bases. This CDR3 contains 15 residues. CDR3 sequence reads: CASSRPEGFDTEAFF. The CDR3 DNA reads as TGTGCCAGCAGCCGTCCGGAGGGTTTCGACACTGAAGCTTTCTTT.

The chain uses TRBV28 and TRBJ2-3; no reliable D call. From germline, CDR1 is MDHEN and CDR2 SYDVKM. This CDR3 comprises 12 residues. V gave up 8 bases and J gave up 5 bases, with 11 bases separating them. The DNA of the CDR3 is TGTGCCAGCGAGAGAGCAAAAGATACGCAGTATTTT. It translates to CASERAKDTQYF.

The chain links TRBV28 to TRBJ1-4, with no clear D. Deletions cut 8 bases from V and 2 bases from J, with 15 bases between. The CDR3 loop spans 15 amino acids. CDR1 MDHEN and CDR2 SYDVKM come from the germline V gene. The CDR3 DNA sequence: TGTGCCAGCGGGATTGGAGGGCGGACTAATGAAAAACTGTTTTTT. The encoded protein is CASGIGGRTNEKLFF.

The gene calls are TRBV6-2 or TRBV6-3 and TRBJ1-4; D remains ambiguous. The CDR3 loop spans 12 amino acids. CDR1 is MNHEY and CDR2 is SVGEGT in the germline V gene. Trimming took off 8 bases at V and 8 bases at J, with 12 bases between the two ends. Here the CDR3 reads CASALRGEKLFF. The CDR3 bases are TGTGCCAGCGCGTTGAGAGGGGAAAAACTGTTTTTT.

This clonotype was recorded a few times. This chain joins TRBV7-2 and TRBJ2-5; 13 nucleotides agree with TRBD2. Germline CDR1 and CDR2: SGHTA and FQGNSA. This CDR3 is 17 amino acids long. After removal of 1 base from V and 2 bases from J, the junction contained 4 bases not matched to a gene. The CDR3 loop is CASSLGGLAGTQETQYF. For the CDR3, the DNA is TGTGCCAGCAGCTTAGGGGGACTAGCGGGGACGCAAGAGACCCAGTACTTC.

This clonotype was seen only a few times. The rearrangement links TRBV7-2 to TRBJ2-3; D is uncertain. Germline CDR1 and CDR2: SGHTA and FQGNSA. The CDR3 loop spans 13 amino acids. The germline V and J ends were trimmed by 1 base and 6 bases, with 8 bases remaining between them. In DNA, the CDR3 is TGTGCCAGCAGCTTAGACGGGCTGGATACGCAGTATTTT. Its translation is CASSLDGLDTQYF.

This clonotype appeared a few times. This sequence joins TRBV12-3 or TRBV12-4 and TRBJ2-7; perhaps D is TRBD1 or TRBD2 (5 bases each). This CDR3 region has 13 residues. Trimming left V 5 bases short and J 2 bases short, with 10 bases between. This chain's CDR3 is CASSPGPPYEQYF. The CDR3 DNA reads as TGTGCCAGCAGTCCGGGACCTCCCTACGAGCAGTACTTC.

This chain connects TRBV5-6 to TRBJ2-4, with 9 bases lining up with TRBD1. The J call may be mistaken, given a closer DNA end match to TRBJ2-7. CDR1 SGHDT and CDR2 YYEEEE come from the germline V gene. The CDR3 totals 15 residues. CDR3 nucleotide sequence: TGTGCCAGCAGCAGGGAGGGGACAGGGAAGGACGAGCAGTACTTC. It specifies CASSREGTGKDEQYF.

V usage is TRBV7-9 and J usage is TRBJ1-1; D remains unclear. The CDR3 spans 14 residues. Germline-derived CDR1 and CDR2 are SEHNR and FQNEAQ (reference sequence). Trimming removed 4 bases at V and 5 bases at J, with 14 bases between. The DNA for the CDR3 is TGTGCCAGCAGCTCCGGTTCCAGAGGAACTGAAGCTTTCTTT. Translating gives CASSSGSRGTEAFF.

The chain recombines TRBV28 with TRBJ1-2, with TRBD1 identical over 8 bases. Losses at the gene ends were 5 bases for V and 7 bases for J; bases not matched to a gene: 12. In germline, CDR1 is MDHEN, CDR2 SYDVKM. This CDR3 has 15 amino acids. The CDR3 DNA sequence: TGTGCCAGCAGTCCCCAGACAGGGGTGGTCGTTGGCTACACCTTC. It translates to CASSPQTGVVVGYTF.